This T cell receptor (beta chain) was identified in a study of T cell responses to AZD1222 COVID-19 vaccine. Study-wide context: The analysis combined second doses at about 4 or about 12 weeks.

Study conclusions and caveats: Donors were mostly white British, more females; clonal diversity possibly underestimated. Spike regions recognized by vaccine-associated CD4 TCRs spanned the protein, led by 160-218 and 743-854.

The germline V gene has CDR1 MNHEY and CDR2 SVGEGT. V was clipped by 2 bases and J by 6 bases; unmatched bases: 6. This CDR3 is 14 amino acids long. TCRdb's copy holds only in-frame clones and misses some; the assay was immunoSEQ multiplex PCR. Here the sample spans around 78,000 clones, around 86% being singletons. Worth noting for this clone: What it binds is not known.

The clonotype comes from an adult in good health. The chain recombines TRBV6-2 or TRBV6-3 with TRBJ2-7, with 8 bases lining up with TRBD1. The specimen comprised peripheral blood, sampled on day 0 of AZD1222 vaccination. The chain's CDR3 is CASSYDPGGFEQYF. The CDR3 DNA follows: TGTGCCAGCAGTTACGATCCAGGGGGCTTCGAGCAGTACTTC.